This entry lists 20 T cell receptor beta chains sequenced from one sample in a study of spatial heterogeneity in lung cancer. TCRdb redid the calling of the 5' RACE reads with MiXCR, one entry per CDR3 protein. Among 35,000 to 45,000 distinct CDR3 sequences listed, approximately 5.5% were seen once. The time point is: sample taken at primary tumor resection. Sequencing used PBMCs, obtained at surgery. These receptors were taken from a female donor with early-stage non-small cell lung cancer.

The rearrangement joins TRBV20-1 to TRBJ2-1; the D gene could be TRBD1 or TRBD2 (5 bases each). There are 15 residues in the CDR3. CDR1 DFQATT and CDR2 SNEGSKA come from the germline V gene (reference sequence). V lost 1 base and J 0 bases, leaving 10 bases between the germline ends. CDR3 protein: CSARGLRGSYNEQFF. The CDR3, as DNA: TGCAGTGCTAGAGGGCTGAGGGGCTCCTACAATGAGCAGTTCTTC.

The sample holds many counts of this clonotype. The CDR3 nucleotides read TGCAGTGCTAGACAATCTGGAAACACCATATATTTT. It translates to CSARQSGNTIYF. V and J are TRBV20-1 and TRBJ1-3; D ambiguous. The CDR3 covers 12 residues. V lost 2 bases and J lost 1, with 3 bases in between. Germline values: CDR1 DFQATT, CDR2 SNEGSKA (reference sequence).

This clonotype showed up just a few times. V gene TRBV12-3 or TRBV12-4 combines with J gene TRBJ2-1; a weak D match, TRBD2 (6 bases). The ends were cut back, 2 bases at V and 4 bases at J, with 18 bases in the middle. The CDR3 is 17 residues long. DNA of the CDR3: TGTGCCAGCAGTTTAACGCCCCACCGCGGGAAGTACAATGAGCAGTTCTTC. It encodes CASSLTPHRGKYNEQFF.

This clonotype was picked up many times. The CDR3: CASSIEAGGPRAQYF. CDR3 bases: TGTGCCAGTAGTATAGAAGCGGGGGGGCCTCGGGCCCAGTACTTC. This sequence joins TRBV19 and TRBJ2-5; the match to TRBD2 covers 10 bases. This CDR3 comprises 15 residues. The germline gives CDR1 LNHDA, CDR2 SQIVND (reference sequence). J was trimmed by 9 bases and V by 0 bases; bases with no gene match: 7.

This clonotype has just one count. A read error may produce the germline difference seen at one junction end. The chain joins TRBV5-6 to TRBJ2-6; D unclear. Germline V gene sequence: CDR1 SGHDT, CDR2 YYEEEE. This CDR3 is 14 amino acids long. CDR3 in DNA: TGTGTCAGCAGCTCGGCCTCTGGGGCCAACGTCCTGACTTTC. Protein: CVSSSASGANVLTF.

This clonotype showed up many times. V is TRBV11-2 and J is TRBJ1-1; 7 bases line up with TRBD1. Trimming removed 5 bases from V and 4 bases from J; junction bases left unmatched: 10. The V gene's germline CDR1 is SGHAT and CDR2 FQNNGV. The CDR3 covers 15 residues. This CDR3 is CASSGLTGRATEAFF. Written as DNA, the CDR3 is TGTGCCAGCAGCGGATTGACAGGGAGGGCCACTGAAGCTTTCTTT.

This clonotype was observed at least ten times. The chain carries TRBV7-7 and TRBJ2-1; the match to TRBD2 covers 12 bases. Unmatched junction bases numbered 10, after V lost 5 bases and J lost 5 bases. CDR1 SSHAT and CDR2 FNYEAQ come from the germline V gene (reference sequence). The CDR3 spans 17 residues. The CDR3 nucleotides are TGTGCCAGCAGCGCCGAGACTAGCGGGGGAGAAAACAATGAGCAGTTCTTC. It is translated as CASSAETSGGENNEQFF.

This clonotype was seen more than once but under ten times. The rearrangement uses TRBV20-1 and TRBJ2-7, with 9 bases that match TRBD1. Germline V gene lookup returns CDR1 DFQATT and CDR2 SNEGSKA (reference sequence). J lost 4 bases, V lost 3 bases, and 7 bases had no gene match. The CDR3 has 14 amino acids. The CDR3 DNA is TGCAGTGCTAGCACCGGGACAGGGATGTACGAGCAGTACTTC. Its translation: CSASTGTGMYEQYF.

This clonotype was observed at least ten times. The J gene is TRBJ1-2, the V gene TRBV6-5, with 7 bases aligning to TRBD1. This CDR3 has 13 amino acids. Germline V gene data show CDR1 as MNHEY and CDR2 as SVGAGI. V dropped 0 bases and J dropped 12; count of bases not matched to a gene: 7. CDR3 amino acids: CASSYSEGAANTF. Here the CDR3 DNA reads TGTGCCAGCAGTTACTCGGAGGGGGCGGCCAACACCTTC.

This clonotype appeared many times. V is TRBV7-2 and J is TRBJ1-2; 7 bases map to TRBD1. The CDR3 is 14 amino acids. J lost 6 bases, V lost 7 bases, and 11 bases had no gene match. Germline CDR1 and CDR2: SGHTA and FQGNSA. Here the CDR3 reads CASNVNTGAHGYTF. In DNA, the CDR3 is TGTGCCAGCAACGTTAATACAGGGGCCCATGGCTACACCTTC.

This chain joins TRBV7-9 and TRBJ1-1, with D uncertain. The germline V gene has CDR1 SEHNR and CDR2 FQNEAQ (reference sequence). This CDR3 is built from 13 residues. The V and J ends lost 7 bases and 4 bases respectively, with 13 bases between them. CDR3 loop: CASTKTEGTEAFF. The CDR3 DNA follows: TGTGCCAGCACCAAAACGGAGGGCACTGAAGCTTTCTTT.

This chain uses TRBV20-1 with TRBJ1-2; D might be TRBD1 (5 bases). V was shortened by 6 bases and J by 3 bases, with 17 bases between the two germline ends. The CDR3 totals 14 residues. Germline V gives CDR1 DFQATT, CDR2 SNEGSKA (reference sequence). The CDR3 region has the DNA TGCAGTGCACAACAGGCCCCCTGGGACTATGGCTACACCTTC. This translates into CSAQQAPWDYGYTF.

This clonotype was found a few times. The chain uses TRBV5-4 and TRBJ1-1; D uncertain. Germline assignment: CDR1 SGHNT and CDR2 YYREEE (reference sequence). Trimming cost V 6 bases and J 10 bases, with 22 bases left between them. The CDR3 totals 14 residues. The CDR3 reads CASTLGRRAMVAFF. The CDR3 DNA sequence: TGTGCCAGCACCTTAGGACGAAGGGCTATGGTAGCTTTCTTT. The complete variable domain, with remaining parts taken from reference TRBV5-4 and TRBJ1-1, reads ETGVTQSPTHLIKTRGQQVTLRCSSQSGHNTVSWYQQALGQGPQFIFQYYREEENGRGNFPPRFSGLQFPNYSSELNVNALELDDSALYLCASTLGRRAMVAFFGQGTRLTVV.

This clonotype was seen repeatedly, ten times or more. The CDR3 nucleotides read TGTGCCAGCTCGCCGACCCCAGATACGCAGTATTTT. Its translation is CASSPTPDTQYF. The V and J genes are TRBV18 and TRBJ2-3; D gene unclear. Deletions cut 6 bases from V and 4 bases from J, with 8 bases between. This CDR3 region has 12 residues. CDR1 KGHSH and CDR2 LQKENI come from the germline V gene. Based on the CDR3 plus reference TRBV18 and TRBJ2-3, the full variable domain is NAGVMQNPRHLVRRRGQEARLRCSPMKGHSHVYWYRQLPEEGLKFMVYLQKENIIDESGMPKERFSAEFPKEGPSILRIQQVVRGDSAAYFCASSPTPDTQYFGPGTRLTVL.

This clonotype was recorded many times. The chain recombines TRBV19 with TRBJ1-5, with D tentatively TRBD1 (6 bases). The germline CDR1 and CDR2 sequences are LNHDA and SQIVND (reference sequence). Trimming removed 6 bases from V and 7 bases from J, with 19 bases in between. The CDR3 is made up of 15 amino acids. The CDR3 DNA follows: TGTGCCAGTAGGCCTACAGGGCCCACCAACCAGCCCCAGCATTTT. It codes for CASRPTGPTNQPQHF.

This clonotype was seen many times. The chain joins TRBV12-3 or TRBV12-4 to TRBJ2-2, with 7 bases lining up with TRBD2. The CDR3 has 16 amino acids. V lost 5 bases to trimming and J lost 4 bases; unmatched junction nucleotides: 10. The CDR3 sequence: CASSGPGGMPTGELFF. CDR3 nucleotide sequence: TGTGCCAGCAGTGGGCCGGGGGGAATGCCCACCGGGGAGCTGTTTTTT.

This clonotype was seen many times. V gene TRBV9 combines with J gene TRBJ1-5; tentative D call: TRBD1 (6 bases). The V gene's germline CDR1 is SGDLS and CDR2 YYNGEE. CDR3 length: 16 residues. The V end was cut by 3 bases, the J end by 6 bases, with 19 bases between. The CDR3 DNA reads TGTGCCAGCAGCGCCGGGGGGCCCCTGGGGGGTCAGCCCCAGCATTTT. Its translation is CASSAGGPLGGQPQHF.

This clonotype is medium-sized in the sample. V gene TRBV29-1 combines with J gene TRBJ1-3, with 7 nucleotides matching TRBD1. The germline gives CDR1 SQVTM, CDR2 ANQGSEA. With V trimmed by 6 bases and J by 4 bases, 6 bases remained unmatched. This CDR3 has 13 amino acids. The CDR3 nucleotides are TGCAGCGTCCGACAGGGTGGCGGAAACACCATATATTTT. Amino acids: CSVRQGGGNTIYF. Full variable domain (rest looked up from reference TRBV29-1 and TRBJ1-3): SAVISQKPSRDICQRGTSLTIQCQVDSQVTMMFWYRQQPGQSLTLIATANQGSEATYESGFVIDKFPISRPNLTFSTLTVSNMSPEDSSIYLCSVRQGGGNTIYFGEGSWLTVV.

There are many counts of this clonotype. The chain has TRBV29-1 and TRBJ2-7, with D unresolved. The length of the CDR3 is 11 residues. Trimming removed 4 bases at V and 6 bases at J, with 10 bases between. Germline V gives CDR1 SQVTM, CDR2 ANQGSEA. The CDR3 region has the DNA TGCAGCGTTGTAAAGGGATCCGAGCAGTACTTC. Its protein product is CSVVKGSEQYF.

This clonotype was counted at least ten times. CDR3 coding DNA: TGTGCCAGCATCAGGAACACTGAAGCTTTCTTT. The encoded protein is CASIRNTEAFF. J is TRBJ1-1 and V is TRBV25-1; D is uncertain. The ends were cut back, 7 bases at V and 1 base at J, with 4 bases in the middle. Germline V gene sequence: CDR1 MGHDK, CDR2 SYGVNS. The CDR3 is made up of 11 amino acids. The whole variable domain, filled in from reference TRBV25-1 and TRBJ1-1, reads EADIYQTPRYLVIGTGKKITLECSQTMGHDKMYWYQQDPGMELHLIHYSYGVNSTEKGDLSSESTVSRIRTEHFPLTLESARPSHTSQYLCASIRNTEAFFGQGTRLTVV.